These 31 T cell receptor beta chains were all obtained from the same sample, sequenced in a study of cytomegalovirus exposure and HLA in healthy donors. Use of 60 Vbeta and 13 Jbeta primers characterized the PCR. Data came from immunoSEQ multiplex PCR; TCRdb stores just in-frame clones and leaves some out. The sample consists of roughly 110,000 clones, about 81% of them appearing once. Sequencing was performed on PBMCs. Receptor source: a man aged 25-40 years in good health and CMV-seropositive.

The gene calls are TRBV2 and TRBJ1-5; D possibly corresponds to TRBD1 (5 bases). The germline CDR1 and CDR2 sequences are SNHLY and FYNNEI. Trimming took 1 base from V and 1 from J, leaving 14 bases between them. The CDR3 sequence is 17 residues long. In DNA, the CDR3 is TGTGCCAGCAGTGAAGAGACCAGGGTTGGAAGCAATCAGCCCCAGCATTTT. Its translation is CASSEETRVGSNQPQHF.

This clone appeared a single time. The CDR3 DNA follows: TGTGCCAGCAGCCACGCGATGGAGGGGAGGGCTGAAGCTTTCTTT. The encoded protein is CASSHAMEGRAEAFF. The rearrangement joins TRBV7-2 to TRBJ1-1, with a possible D match to TRBD1 (5 bases). V lost 5 bases and J lost 6, with 19 bases in between. CDR1 is SGHTA, CDR2 FQGNSA, per germline. The CDR3 is made up of 15 amino acids. Full variable domain (missing parts from reference TRBV7-2 and TRBJ1-1): GAGVSQSPSNKVTEKGKDVELRCDPISGHTALYWYRQSLGQGLEFLIYFQGNSAPDKSGLPSDRFSAERTGGSVSTLTIQRTQQEDSAVYLCASSHAMEGRAEAFFGQGTRLTVV.

The chain's CDR3 is CASSLNTGELFF. The CDR3, as DNA: TGTGCCAGCAGCCTGAACACCGGGGAGCTGTTTTTT. The chain links TRBV11-2 to TRBJ2-2; D is ambiguous. The CDR3 runs 12 residues. Germline V gene data show CDR1 as SGHAT and CDR2 as FQNNGV. Trimming removed 5 bases from V and 1 base from J, with 2 bases in between.

A word on this clone: The same CDR3 arises from other DNA sequences in this sample as well. This chain joins TRBV27 and TRBJ1-5; D unclear. From germline, CDR1 is MNHEY and CDR2 SMNVEV (reference sequence). V dropped 6 bases and J dropped 0 bases, with 18 bases sitting between them. This CDR3 is 17 amino acids long. The CDR3 nucleotides are TGTGCCAGCAGGGCGGAGTCAGCGGGCCTTAGCAATCAGCCCCAGCATTTT. The encoded protein is CASRAESAGLSNQPQHF.

The rearrangement uses TRBV2 and TRBJ2-1; 10 positions match TRBD2. Germline trimming cut 3 bases from V and 3 bases from J; bases unmatched to any gene: 11. The CDR3 has 18 residues. The germline gives CDR1 SNHLY, CDR2 FYNNEI. The CDR3 reads CASSDRLAGALSYNEQFF. For the CDR3, the DNA is TGTGCCAGCAGTGATAGGCTAGCGGGGGCCCTTAGCTACAATGAGCAGTTCTTC. Looking up the rest from reference TRBV2 and TRBJ2-1 gives the full variable domain: EPEVTQTPSHQVTQMGQEVILRCVPISNHLYFYWYRQILGQKVEFLVSFYNNEISEKSEIFDDQFSVERPDGSNFTLKIRSTKLEDSAMYFCASSDRLAGALSYNEQFFGPGTRLTVL.

This chain links TRBV4-1 with TRBJ2-7, with 15 bases matching TRBD2. The CDR3 spans 16 residues. Germline V gives CDR1 MGHRA, CDR2 YSYEKL. V lost 5 bases, J lost 2 bases, and 4 bases stayed unmatched. The DNA for the CDR3 is TGCGCCAGCAGCGCAGGACTAGCGGGGGGGCCCTACGAGCAGTACTTC. As protein: CASSAGLAGGPYEQYF.

This clone was recorded a few times. V and J are TRBV18 and TRBJ2-1, with D possibly TRBD1 on 5 matching bases. The germline V gene encodes CDR1 KGHSH and CDR2 LQKENI. V was cut by 2 bases and J by 10 bases, with 12 bases left in between. There are 13 residues in the CDR3. CDR3: CASSPVPGREQFF. The CDR3 DNA sequence: TGTGCCAGCTCACCAGTCCCAGGGCGGGAGCAGTTCTTC. Full variable domain (rest looked up from reference TRBV18 and TRBJ2-1): NAGVMQNPRHLVRRRGQEARLRCSPMKGHSHVYWYRQLPEEGLKFMVYLQKENIIDESGMPKERFSAEFPKEGPSILRIQQVVRGDSAAYFCASSPVPGREQFFGPGTRLTVL.

The V and J genes are TRBV6-1 and TRBJ2-3, with a tentative D call TRBD2 (6 bases). This CDR3 region has 17 residues. Germline V gene data show CDR1 as MNHNS and CDR2 as SASEGT. V lost 4 bases, J lost 1 base, and 18 bases lay in between. This CDR3 is CASSGLNTGGGTDTQYF. DNA for the CDR3: TGTGCCAGCAGTGGACTCAATACCGGGGGAGGCACAGATACGCAGTATTTT.

In DNA form, the CDR3 reads TGTGCCAGCAGCGAATTGGTCAGGGCCGTGGTCTATGGCTACACCTTC. Protein product: CASSELVRAVVYGYTF. V usage is TRBV5-4 and J usage is TRBJ1-2, with D possibly being TRBD1 (5 bases). In germline, CDR1 is SGHNT, CDR2 YYREEE (reference sequence). V lost 4 bases, J lost 4 bases, and 20 bases lay in between. This CDR3 spans 16 amino acids.

The CDR3 DNA reads as TGTGCCAGCAGCCAAGCCGGTCAAATTGCCAACTACGAGCAGTACTTC. Residues: CASSQAGQIANYEQYF. The chain combines TRBV4-2 with TRBJ2-7, with no clear D. From germline, CDR1 is LGHNA and CDR2 YNFKEQ. V lost 1 base and J 3 bases, leaving 16 bases between the germline ends. This CDR3 contains 16 residues.

About this clone itself: The junction differs from germline at one of its ends, possibly a read error. This chain links TRBV19 with TRBJ2-6; D might be TRBD1 (5 bases). The CDR3 length is 17 residues. Germline values: CDR1 LNHDA, CDR2 SQIVND (reference sequence). The CDR3 DNA sequence: TGTGCCAGTAGTATAGATCTGTGGGGCTCTGGGGCCAACGGCCTGACTTTC. This translates into CASSIDLWGSGANGLTF.

The J gene is TRBJ1-5, the V gene TRBV19; no clear D. The germline V gene encodes CDR1 LNHDA and CDR2 SQIVND (reference sequence). The V gene lost 3 bases and the J gene lost 12 bases, with 9 bases spanning the gap. This CDR3 region has 11 residues. The CDR3 DNA sequence: TGTGCCAGTAGTATCAGTGATGTCCAGCATTTT. Protein sequence: CASSISDVQHF.

The table lists this clone with a few counts. This chain connects TRBV5-4 to TRBJ1-1; the D is unclear. Per the germline V gene, CDR1 is SGHNT and CDR2 is YYREEE (reference sequence). The ends were cut back, 7 bases at V and 5 bases at J, with 15 bases in the middle. This CDR3 has 13 residues. The CDR3 nucleotides read TGTGCCAGCGCCCGGGGATTTGAGACTGAAGCTTTCTTT. Protein sequence: CASARGFETEAFF. The full variable domain, with the rest looked up from reference TRBV5-4 and TRBJ1-1, is ETGVTQSPTHLIKTRGQQVTLRCSSQSGHNTVSWYQQALGQGPQFIFQYYREEENGRGNFPPRFSGLQFPNYSSELNVNALELDDSALYLCASARGFETEAFFGQGTRLTVV.

The table lists this clone with a count of one. The genes are TRBV5-1 and TRBJ2-5; possibly TRBD1 for D (6 bases). CDR1 SGHRS and CDR2 YFSETQ come from the germline V gene. This CDR3 has 14 residues. The V and J ends lost 3 bases and 7 bases respectively, with 16 bases between them. The chain's CDR3 is CASSSSDRPGTQYF. The CDR3 DNA sequence: TGCGCCAGCAGCTCCTCCGACAGGCCGGGGACCCAGTACTTC.

J is TRBJ2-7 and V is TRBV6-1; TRBD2 matches 7 bases. Per the germline V gene, CDR1 is MNHNS and CDR2 is SASEGT. This CDR3 region has 16 residues. The trim removed 2 bases at V and 3 bases at J, leaving 10 bases unmatched. For the CDR3, the DNA is TGTGCCAGCAGTGAACCTGGCGAGCGGGGTGGCTACGAGCAGTACTTC. Its protein product is CASSEPGERGGYEQYF.

The rearrangement uses TRBV2 and TRBJ1-2; no definite D call. The CDR3 has 13 residues. V was cut by 2 bases and J by 10 bases, with 14 bases left in between. The germline CDR1 and CDR2 sequences are SNHLY and FYNNEI. CDR3 protein: CASSENEISVYTF. The CDR3 nucleotides read TGTGCCAGCAGTGAAAATGAAATAAGCGTCTACACCTTC.

This clone was seen a single time. The rearrangement links TRBV13 to TRBJ1-5; D call uncertain. V lost 2 bases to trimming and J lost 2 bases, with 10 bases between them. This CDR3 has 15 residues. Germline V gives CDR1 PRHDT, CDR2 FYEKMQ (reference sequence). CDR3 in amino acids: CASSLSGLRNQPQHF. The CDR3 DNA sequence: TGTGCCAGCAGCTTATCGGGGTTGCGCAATCAGCCCCAGCATTTT.

The rearrangement links TRBV18 to TRBJ1-3; a possible D gene is TRBD1 (6 bases). Germline-derived CDR1 and CDR2 are KGHSH and LQKENI. The length of the CDR3 is 14 residues. Trimming took off 3 bases at V and 6 bases at J, with 12 bases between the two ends. The CDR3 region has the DNA TGTGCCAGCTCACCCAGACAGGCTGAAAACACCATATATTTT. As protein: CASSPRQAENTIYF.

The CDR3: CASSQGNRAEAFF. As DNA, the CDR3 is TGTGCCAGCAGCCAAGGGAACAGGGCTGAAGCTTTCTTT. The chain recombines TRBV14 with TRBJ1-1; possible D gene TRBD1, 6 bases. Germline CDR1 reads SGHDN; CDR2 reads FVKESK. This CDR3 spans 13 amino acids. V lost 1 base to trimming and J lost 6 bases, with 9 bases between them.

This clone was recorded a few times. The V gene is TRBV7-9, the J gene TRBJ2-1, with 7 bases that match TRBD2. With 3 bases clipped from V and 4 bases from J, the junction kept 6 bases outside the gene matches. This CDR3 contains 15 residues. Germline V lookup: CDR1 SEHNR, CDR2 FQNEAQ (reference sequence). The CDR3 sequence is CASSFQRGVYNEQFF. In nucleotides, the CDR3 is TGTGCCAGCAGCTTCCAGCGGGGAGTTTACAATGAGCAGTTCTTC.

The chain joins TRBV4-1 to TRBJ1-1, with D perhaps TRBD1 (5 bases). CDR3 length: 15 residues. Trimming pared 4 bases from V and 6 bases from J, leaving 18 bases between. Germline V CDR1 and CDR2: MGHRA, YSYEKL. Here the CDR3 reads CASSPPRGGTAEAFF. As DNA, the CDR3 is TGCGCCAGCAGCCCTCCTAGGGGAGGGACGGCTGAAGCTTTCTTT.

The CDR3 loop is CASAPWETQETQYF. The CDR3 DNA is TGTGCTAGTGCCCCCTGGGAGACGCAAGAGACCCAGTACTTC. The rearrangement uses TRBV12-5 and TRBJ2-5; perhaps TRBD2 as D (5 bases). The V and J ends lost 7 bases and 2 bases respectively, with 14 bases between them. Germline values: CDR1 LGHNT, CDR2 FRNRAP. The CDR3 is 14 amino acids.

The gene calls are TRBV7-3 and TRBJ1-1; the D gene is possibly TRBD1 (6 bases). The CDR3 runs to 13 residues. Germline V lookup: CDR1 SGHTA, CDR2 FQGTGA. The germline V and J ends were trimmed by 5 bases and 3 bases, with 10 bases remaining between them. The CDR3 region is CASSLGQHTEAFF. In DNA, the CDR3 is TGTGCCAGCAGCCTCGGACAGCACACTGAAGCTTTCTTT.

The genes are TRBV15 and TRBJ2-3, with TRBD2 matching 8 bases. V lost 3 bases and J lost 2; bases outside the gene matches: 10. Germline CDR1 LNHNV, CDR2 YYDKDF (reference sequence). The CDR3 sequence is 17 residues long. The CDR3 DNA reads TGTGCCACCAGCAGCCCCTTCGGGGGGGGGTACACAGATACGCAGTATTTT. Protein: CATSSPFGGGYTDTQYF.

The chain couples TRBV10-1 to TRBJ1-1, with TRBD1 matching over 8 bases. This CDR3 region has 14 residues. Per the germline V gene, CDR1 is WNHNN and CDR2 is SYGVQD (reference sequence). Trimming removed 6 bases from V and 2 bases from J; junction bases left unmatched: 5. This CDR3 reads CASSTGTGNTEAFF. The CDR3 nucleotides read TGCGCCAGCAGCACCGGGACAGGAAACACTGAAGCTTTCTTT.

This clone has just a few counts. The V call is TRBV9, the J call TRBJ2-3, with 11 bases matching TRBD2. V shed 6 bases, J shed 7 bases, and the junction held 7 bases outside the gene matches. The V gene's germline CDR1 is SGDLS and CDR2 YYNGEE. This CDR3 contains 14 residues. DNA of the CDR3: TGTGCCAGCACCCCGGGACTAGCGGAGAATACGCAGTATTTT. The encoded protein is CASTPGLAENTQYF.

In its sample, this clone was seen once. The chain has TRBV5-8 and TRBJ1-6, with 7 positions matching TRBD1. The CDR3 has 16 residues. Germline values: CDR1 SGHTS, CDR2 YDEGEE. The V gene end was trimmed by 4 bases and the J gene end by 4 bases; junction bases not matched to a gene: 8. CDR3 DNA sequence: TGTGCCAGCAGCCCGTTTGGGACAGCGTATAATTCACCCCTCCACTTT. Its protein product is CASSPFGTAYNSPLHF.

Only one count was recorded for this clone. The rearrangement uses TRBV6-5 and TRBJ2-1, with 14 bases identical to TRBD2. Germline V gene sequence: CDR1 MNHEY, CDR2 SVGAGI. This CDR3 has 15 amino acids. Trimming at V came to 6 bases and at J to 6 bases, leaving 4 bases not matched to a gene. The CDR3 bases are TGTGCCAGCAGAACCGGGACTAGCGGGGGCAATGAGCAGTTCTTC. Amino acids: CASRTGTSGGNEQFF.

This sequence joins TRBV7-9 and TRBJ2-7, with TRBD1 matching over 7 bases. The CDR3 is 16 residues long. V was clipped by 1 base and J by 3 bases; unmatched bases: 9. CDR1 and CDR2 (germline): SEHNR, FQNEAQ (reference sequence). The CDR3 coding sequence is TGTGCCAGCAGCTTAGACCGGGACAGAGTATTCTACGAGCAGTACTTC. Translated, it gives CASSLDRDRVFYEQYF.

The chain employs TRBV5-1 and TRBJ2-6, with 7 bases aligning to TRBD1. The trim removed 5 bases at V and 1 base at J, leaving 3 bases unmatched. The length of the CDR3 is 15 residues. Germline V gene sequence: CDR1 SGHRS, CDR2 YFSETQ. Here the CDR3 reads CASSLTGSGANVLTF. CDR3 DNA: TGCGCCAGCAGTCTGACAGGGTCTGGGGCCAACGTCCTGACTTTC. The full variable domain, completed using reference TRBV5-1 and TRBJ2-6, is KAGVTQTPRYLIKTRGQQVTLSCSPISGHRSVSWYQQTPGQGLQFLFEYFSETQRNKGNFPGRFSGRQFSNSRSEMNVSTLELGDSALYLCASSLTGSGANVLTFGAGSRLTVL.

The gene calls are TRBV4-1 and TRBJ1-1; no firm D call. The CDR3 length is 14 residues. CDR1 is MGHRA, CDR2 YSYEKL, per germline. The ends were cut back, 1 base at V and 1 base at J, with 7 bases in the middle. CDR3 sequence (DNA): TGCGCCAGCAGCCAAGGACACTCGAACACTGAAGCTTTCTTT. This sequence encodes CASSQGHSNTEAFF.